This T cell receptor (beta chain) was documented in a study of blood T cells in healthy people across ages. The second PCR ran roughly 6 to 11 cycles with a sample-barcoded 5' primer and J-beta primers. TCRdb processed the 5' RACE reads anew with MiXCR; each CDR3 protein has one entry. The sample shows hundreds of thousands of distinct CDR3 sequences, approximately 52% of them seen only once. The donors, healthy Caucasians from Russia, were aged roughly 6 to 95. Whole-study results and caveats: Estimated diversity that came from one million T cells was considered an underestimate.

Germline CDR1 reads MNHEY; CDR2 reads SVGAGI. This CDR3 is 16 amino acids long. To note about this clonotype: Its antigen is not identified. Germline is not matched at one junction end, which may reflect a read error.

The sequenced sample was blood. The V and J genes are TRBV6-5 and TRBJ2-5; D is ambiguous. The TCR comes from a woman older than 75 in good health. The CDR3 bases are TGTGCCAGCAGTTACGCCCCTCAGGAACTCCAAGAGACCCAGTACTTT. The encoded protein is CASSYAPQELQETQYF.